The 27 T cell receptor beta chains below come from one sample, sequenced in a study of identical twins (dated by TCRdb to between 2015 and 2016). The library was made by 5' RACE. Data came from an Illumina HiSeq 2000. The raw public reads went through TCRdb reprocessing: fastp at Q25, MiXCR clone calling, in-frame beta chains kept. Duplicate CDR3 protein sequences are folded into a single record with the most common DNA and genes. The sample has 600,000 to 700,000 distinct CDR3 sequences on record, 21% of them singletons. The ten largest account for 4% to 5.5% of the sample. The data were also submitted as part of a second study, on T cells expressing NK-cell markers.

The sequenced sample consisted of PBMCs. The receptors shown here come from a woman aged 18 to 35 in good health.

This clonotype was seen a handful of times. The V call is TRBV9, the J call TRBJ2-7; D gene unclear. The V end lost 4 bases, the J end lost 2 bases, and 10 bases lay between the germline ends. This CDR3 is 13 amino acids long. Germline V gene data show CDR1 as SGDLS and CDR2 as YYNGEE. The CDR3 protein is CASSPYGTYEQYF. The CDR3, as DNA: TGTGCCAGCAGCCCCTATGGTACCTACGAGCAGTACTTC.

The sample holds a few counts of this clonotype. CDR3: CASKGGLSSYEQYF. The CDR3 bases are TGTGCCAGCAAGGGCGGCCTGAGCTCCTACGAGCAGTACTTC. V usage is TRBV12-3 or TRBV12-4 and J usage is TRBJ2-7; no firm D call. Trimming removed 7 bases from V and 0 bases from J, with 13 bases in between. CDR3 length: 14 residues.

This clonotype was recorded a few times. This chain links TRBV20-1 with TRBJ2-3; TRBD2 agrees at 8 bases. Trimming at V came to 5 bases and at J to 0 bases, leaving 7 bases not matched to a gene. The V gene's germline CDR1 is DFQATT and CDR2 SNEGSKA (reference sequence). This CDR3 contains 15 residues. CDR3 coding DNA: TGCAGTGCTTCCGGCCGGGGGGGAAGCACAGATACGCAGTATTTT. It translates to CSASGRGGSTDTQYF.

The rearrangement uses TRBV6-2 or TRBV6-3 and TRBJ2-7; weak D call: TRBD1 (6 bases). Germline lookup yields CDR1 MNHEY and CDR2 SVGEGT. This CDR3 has 13 amino acids. The V end was cut by 7 bases, the J end by 4 bases, with 14 bases between. The CDR3 DNA follows: TGTGCCAGCACCCCGGGACAAACTTACGAGCAGTACTTC. Protein product: CASTPGQTYEQYF.

This clonotype showed up just a few times. J is TRBJ1-4 and V is TRBV5-1; D not resolved. V lost 4 bases to trimming and J lost 5 bases, with 15 bases between them. Germline V gene data show CDR1 as SGHRS and CDR2 as YFSETQ. The CDR3 totals 15 residues. CDR3 DNA: TGCGCCAGCAGCCCCCACATAGGATCCAATGAAAAACTGTTTTTT. Translation: CASSPHIGSNEKLFF.

This clonotype occurred many times. The chain is built from TRBV5-1 and TRBJ2-3, with TRBD2 matching over 8 bases. The CDR3 is 17 amino acids. Germline loops: CDR1 SGHRS, CDR2 YFSETQ. With V trimmed by 1 base and J by 5 bases, 12 bases remained unmatched. The CDR3 sequence is CASSLRGRAGARDTQYF. The CDR3 DNA reads TGCGCCAGCAGCTTGCGTGGCCGAGCGGGGGCCAGAGATACGCAGTATTTT.

Comment on this clonotype: An end of the junction does not agree with germline; a read error may underlie this. The chain uses TRBV7-9 and TRBJ2-1; 10 bases align to TRBD2. CDR1 and CDR2 from the germline V gene are SEHNR and FQNEAQ (reference sequence). This CDR3 is 14 amino acids long. CDR3 nucleotides: TGTGCCAGCAGGTTAGCGGGAGGTGCCGATGAGCAGTTCTTC. It codes for CASRLAGGADEQFF.

The gene calls are TRBV27 and TRBJ2-1, with TRBD2 matching 11 bases. Germline V gene sequence: CDR1 MNHEY, CDR2 SMNVEV (reference sequence). The V and J ends lost 6 bases and 6 bases, in that order; junction bases with no gene match: 1. This CDR3 has 13 amino acids. CDR3 protein: CASRGLAGNEQFF. CDR3 nucleotide sequence: TGTGCCAGCAGAGGACTAGCGGGCAATGAGCAGTTCTTC.

This clonotype was counted only a few times. The rearrangement joins TRBV29-1 to TRBJ2-6; TRBD2 aligns across 7 bases. V shed 5 bases, J shed 3 bases, and the junction held 13 bases outside the gene matches. CDR1 SQVTM and CDR2 ANQGSEA come from the germline V gene. The CDR3 is 17 amino acids. The CDR3 DNA reads TGCAGCGTTCTTCGACTAGCATCCACTGGTGGGGCCAACGTCCTGACTTTC. Encoded protein: CSVLRLASTGGANVLTF.

This rearrangement joins TRBV25-1 to TRBJ2-5; 7 bases map to TRBD1. Trimming cost V 4 bases and J 7 bases; bases outside gene matches: 9. This CDR3 region has 14 residues. The germline V gene has CDR1 MGHDK and CDR2 SYGVNS. The CDR3, as DNA: TGTGCCAGCAGTGGACGGGACAGAGGAGGGACCCAGTACTTC. Encoded protein: CASSGRDRGGTQYF.

The table lists this clonotype with many counts. The rearrangement links TRBV20-1 to TRBJ2-1, with 11 bases fitting TRBD2. Trimming cost V 0 bases and J 4 bases; bases outside gene matches: 5. Germline V gene lookup returns CDR1 DFQATT and CDR2 SNEGSKA (reference sequence). The CDR3 length is 16 residues. CDR3 amino acids: CSARDQVAGGYNEQFF. The DNA for the CDR3 is TGCAGTGCTAGAGATCAAGTAGCGGGAGGGTACAATGAGCAGTTCTTC.

Comments on this clonotype: The germline gene is not matched at one end of the junction; a read error may be the cause. V gene TRBV5-5 combines with J gene TRBJ2-2; TRBD2 matches 8 bases. Germline CDR1 SGHKS, CDR2 YYEKEE (reference sequence). This CDR3 comprises 15 residues. The CDR3 sequence is CASSLLAGGPGDLFF. CDR3 DNA sequence: TGTGCCAGCAGCTTGCTGGCGGGAGGTCCCGGGGATCTGTTTTTT.

The rearrangement uses TRBV9 and TRBJ1-3, with 10 bases fitting TRBD1. Germline CDR1 SGDLS, CDR2 YYNGEE. CDR3 length: 17 amino acids. V lost 3 bases to trimming and J lost 0 bases; unmatched junction nucleotides: 6. This CDR3 reads CASSGDRGGYSGNTIYF. CDR3 DNA: TGTGCCAGCAGCGGGGACAGGGGAGGCTACTCTGGAAACACCATATATTTT. The whole variable domain, filled in from reference TRBV9 and TRBJ1-3, reads DSGVTQTPKHLITATGQRVTLRCSPRSGDLSVYWYQQSLDQGLQFLIQYYNGEERAKGNILERFSAQQFPDLHSELNLSSLELGDSALYFCASSGDRGGYSGNTIYFGEGSWLTVV.

The genes are TRBV15 and TRBJ2-2; tentative D call: TRBD2 (5 bases). The V gene's germline CDR1 is LNHNV and CDR2 YYDKDF (reference sequence). The V and J ends lost 5 bases and 5 bases respectively, with 12 bases between them. The CDR3 spans 14 residues. The CDR3 DNA reads TGTGCCACCAGCTGGGAGATTGGGACCGGGGAGCTGTTTTTT. Translation gives CATSWEIGTGELFF.

There are a few counts of this clonotype. The chain couples TRBV20-1 to TRBJ2-1; weak D call: TRBD2 (5 bases). Germline CDR1 and CDR2: DFQATT and SNEGSKA (reference sequence). The CDR3 spans 14 residues. The CDR3 coding sequence is TGCAGCCAACCAGCGGTGAACTCCTACAATGAGCAGTTCTTC. Amino acid sequence: CSQPAVNSYNEQFF.

This clonotype was seen only a few times. V usage is TRBV20-1 and J usage is TRBJ2-1, with 10 bases identical to TRBD1. The V gene end was trimmed by 3 bases and the J gene end by 8 bases; junction bases not matched to a gene: 10. Germline assignment: CDR1 DFQATT and CDR2 SNEGSKA (reference sequence). This CDR3 has 15 residues. CDR3 in amino acids: CSASRTGGLGDEQFF. In DNA, the CDR3 is TGCAGTGCTAGTCGGACAGGGGGTTTGGGTGATGAGCAGTTCTTC.

A few counts support this clonotype. The rearrangement links TRBV27 to TRBJ2-1; 8 nucleotides agree with TRBD1. After removal of 5 bases from V and 7 bases from J, the junction contained 7 bases not matched to a gene. CDR1 is MNHEY and CDR2 is SMNVEV in the germline V gene (reference sequence). The CDR3 runs to 14 residues. The CDR3 loop is CASSLDRVRNEQFF. The CDR3, as DNA: TGTGCCAGCAGTCTGGACAGGGTGCGGAATGAGCAGTTCTTC.

The chain employs TRBV25-1 and TRBJ2-2, with D perhaps TRBD1 (5 bases). Germline V lookup: CDR1 MGHDK, CDR2 SYGVNS. The CDR3 totals 14 residues. V was cut by 8 bases and J by 5 bases, with 15 bases left in between. CDR3 in amino acids: CASGVGVRTGELFF. The DNA of the CDR3 is TGTGCCAGCGGGGTAGGGGTTCGGACCGGGGAGCTGTTTTTT.

This clonotype occurred a few times. This chain connects TRBV10-1 to TRBJ2-2; D is ambiguous. Germline-derived CDR1 and CDR2 are WNHNN and SYGVQD (reference sequence). The V and J ends lost 3 bases and 6 bases respectively, with 5 bases between them. The CDR3 has 12 amino acids. CDR3 nucleotides: TGCGCCAGCAGTGACTTCTCCGGGGAGCTGTTTTTT. This sequence encodes CASSDFSGELFF.

This clonotype was detected once. The rearrangement uses TRBV7-2 and TRBJ2-1; D possibly corresponds to TRBD1 (5 bases). The V end was cut by 1 base, the J end by 7 bases, with 8 bases between. Germline V gene data show CDR1 as SGHTA and CDR2 as FQGNSA. CDR3 length: 13 residues. This chain's CDR3 is CASSLVGLNEQFF. As DNA, the CDR3 is TGTGCCAGCAGCTTAGTGGGGCTAAATGAGCAGTTCTTC.

The chain recombines TRBV7-9 with TRBJ2-1, with D unclear. V was clipped by 6 bases and J by 5 bases, with 17 bases between them. The CDR3 is 15 residues long. Germline V gene data show CDR1 as SEHNR and CDR2 as FQNEAQ (reference sequence). The CDR3, as DNA: TGTGCCAGCAGTACTCCAGGAGAACCAAACAATGAGCAGTTCTTC. As protein: CASSTPGEPNNEQFF.

V usage is TRBV12-3 or TRBV12-4 and J usage is TRBJ2-5, with TRBD2 matching 7 bases. This CDR3 contains 18 residues. Trimming removed 5 bases from V and 0 bases from J; junction bases left unmatched: 15. This CDR3 reads CASSPRGAGTPYQETQYF. CDR3 sequence (DNA): TGTGCCAGCAGTCCGCGGGGAGCGGGGACTCCTTACCAAGAGACCCAGTACTTC.

This clonotype has more than one count but fewer than ten. The chain is built from TRBV12-3 or TRBV12-4 and TRBJ2-3; 12 bases are shared with TRBD2. The CDR3 is 17 residues long. The V gene end was trimmed by 3 bases and the J gene end by 6 bases; junction bases not matched to a gene: 10. This CDR3 is CASSLRLAGGPGDTQYF. For the CDR3, the DNA is TGTGCCAGCAGTTTGCGCCTAGCGGGGGGGCCGGGGGATACGCAGTATTTT.

The rearrangement joins TRBV5-1 to TRBJ2-7; maybe TRBD1 (5 bases). Trimming stripped 2 bases from V and 0 bases from J, with 12 bases between. Germline V gene lookup returns CDR1 SGHRS and CDR2 YFSETQ. This CDR3 is 15 amino acids long. CDR3 DNA: TGCGCCAGCAGCTTCCAGGGTCGGGTCTCCTACGAGCAGTACTTC. Its translation is CASSFQGRVSYEQYF.

The V call is TRBV7-2, the J call TRBJ2-5; a possible D gene is TRBD2 (6 bases). This CDR3 is built from 14 residues. The ends were cut back, 5 bases at V and 5 bases at J, with 15 bases in the middle. Germline V gene lookup returns CDR1 SGHTA and CDR2 FQGNSA. The CDR3 nucleotides are TGTGCCAGCAGCCTCATAGGGACTGGGGAGACCCAGTACTTC. This encodes CASSLIGTGETQYF.

The chain's CDR3 is CASSSFHRGTNYGYTF. CDR3 nucleotide sequence: TGTGCCAGCAGTTCCTTCCACAGGGGAACTAACTATGGCTACACCTTC. The chain employs TRBV12-3 or TRBV12-4 and TRBJ1-2; 7 nucleotides match TRBD1. After removal of 4 bases from V and 0 bases from J, the junction contained 8 bases not matched to a gene. CDR3 length equals 16 residues.

The V and J genes are TRBV20-1 and TRBJ2-1; 13 positions match TRBD2. The CDR3 contains 13 residues. Germline V gives CDR1 DFQATT, CDR2 SNEGSKA (reference sequence). The CDR3 is CSGTSGMSNEQFF. DNA of the CDR3: TGCAGCGGGACTAGCGGGATGTCTAATGAGCAGTTCTTC.